One sample yielded the 4 T cell receptor beta chains listed below, sequenced in a study of blood T cells in healthy people across ages. A second PCR of about 6 to 12 cycles used a sample-barcoded 5' primer and a J-beta primer mix. TCRdb called the 5' RACE reads again in MiXCR, with one record for every CDR3 protein. This table has around 800,000 distinct CDR3 sequences, more than 25% appearing once. The data also belong to a second study, concerning T cells of mothers and their children.

The sample taken for sequencing was blood. The receptors here all came from a boy younger than 18 in good health.

This clonotype was seen a few times. V is TRBV2 and J is TRBJ2-5; 10 nucleotides line up with TRBD2. V lost 6 bases, J lost 4 bases, and 8 bases stayed unmatched. CDR1 and CDR2 from the germline V gene are SNHLY and FYNNEI. This CDR3 is 15 amino acids long. In DNA, the CDR3 is TGTGCCAGCAGGGGTAGCGGGGGGTGGGGAGAGACCCAGTACTTC. Translating it yields CASRGSGGWGETQYF.

This clonotype occurred a few times. The genes are TRBV7-9 and TRBJ2-1; 12 bases match TRBD2. V shed 1 base and J 0 bases; nucleotides not matched to a gene: 7. The CDR3 has 19 residues. Germline CDR1 reads SEHNR; CDR2 reads FQNEAQ (reference sequence). Here the CDR3 DNA reads TGTGCCAGCAGCTTAGGGACTAGCGGGGCCTTGAGCTCCTACAATGAGCAGTTCTTC. Translating it yields CASSLGTSGALSSYNEQFF. The variable domain in full, with the rest retrieved from reference TRBV7-9 and TRBJ2-1, is DTGVSQNPRHKITKRGQNVTFRCDPISEHNRLYWYRQTLGQGPEFLTYFQNEAQLEKSRLLSDRFSAERPKGSFSTLEIQRTEQGDSAMYLCASSLGTSGALSSYNEQFFGPGTRLTVL.

This sequence joins TRBV20-1 and TRBJ2-7; D gene ambiguous. With 4 bases removed from V and 2 bases from J, the gap between germline ends came to 9 bases. Germline assignment: CDR1 DFQATT and CDR2 SNEGSKA (reference sequence). This CDR3 contains 12 residues. CDR3 in DNA: TGCAGTGCTATCCACCAACCCTACGAGCAGTACTTC. Its translation is CSAIHQPYEQYF.

The chain combines TRBV30 with TRBJ2-2; D gene uncertain. CDR3 length equals 13 residues. Trimming left V 0 bases short and J 6 bases short, with 8 bases between. CDR1 and CDR2 (germline): GTSNPN, SVGIG (reference sequence). The CDR3 spells CAWSVLAAGELFF. In nucleotides, the CDR3 is TGTGCCTGGAGTGTCCTGGCTGCCGGGGAGCTGTTTTTT.